These T cell receptor beta chains were read from a single sample in a study of blood T cell repertoires in COVID-19. Repertoires were generated with immunoSEQ multiplex PCR, while TCRdb's copy carries only in-frame clones and drops some. The repertoire consists of tens of thousands of clones, with around 90% occurring once and the leading ten covering approximately 4.4%. Specimen: peripheral blood. All receptors come from an elderly woman with acute or convalescent COVID-19. CDR3s include the opening cysteine and the closing phenylalanine or tryptophan. A D gene is named only where the DNA matches it firmly. Clone sizes are given selectively: once, few, many, or a class where the clone is expanded.

cdr3_length: 13; clone_size: -; v_call: TRBV28; j_call: TRBJ2-1; d_call: TRBD2; cdr3_nt: TGTGCCAGCACCCAGGGAGGGAGAAATGAGCAGTTCTTC; cdr3_aa: CASTQGGRNEQFF
cdr3_length: 12; clone_size: -; v_call: TRBV12-3/TRBV12-4; j_call: TRBJ2-1; d_call: TRBD2; cdr3_nt: TGTGCCAGCAGTTTTGTAGCGGGGGAGCAGTTCTTC; cdr3_aa: CASSFVAGEQFF
cdr3_length: 14; clone_size: -; v_call: TRBV10-3; j_call: TRBJ1-2; d_call: -; cdr3_nt: TGTGCCATCAGTGATAGACAGGCCTCAGGTGGCTACACCTTC; cdr3_aa: CAISDRQASGGYTF
cdr3_length: 16; clone_size: -; v_call: TRBV19; j_call: TRBJ2-1; d_call: TRBD2; cdr3_nt: TGTGCCAGTAGTATAGGTAGGCCTAGCGGGGCCTCGGAGCAGTTCTTC; cdr3_aa: CASSIGRPSGASEQFF
cdr3_length: 19; clone_size: once; v_call: TRBV19; j_call: TRBJ1-1; d_call: TRBD1; cdr3_nt: TGTGCCAGTAGTACTCGGTCAACAGGGGTCTTTCTCATGAACACTGAAGCTTTCTTT; cdr3_aa: CASSTRSTGVFLMNTEAFF
cdr3_length: 14; clone_size: -; v_call: TRBV5-4; j_call: TRBJ2-7; d_call: TRBD1; cdr3_nt: TGTGCCAGCAGCTTAACAGGGGGCCGGTACGAGCAGTACTTC; cdr3_aa: CASSLTGGRYEQYF
cdr3_length: 14; clone_size: -; v_call: TRBV6-1; j_call: TRBJ1-1; d_call: -; cdr3_nt: TGTGCCAGCAGTGAAAGCTGGGGAGGAGCTGAAGCTTTCTTT; cdr3_aa: CASSESWGGAEAFF
cdr3_length: 14; clone_size: -; v_call: TRBV5-8; j_call: TRBJ1-6; d_call: -; cdr3_nt: TGTGCCAGCAGCTTAGGGCAGGGGAATTCACCCCTCCACTTT; cdr3_aa: CASSLGQGNSPLHF
cdr3_length: 16; clone_size: -; v_call: TRBV4-3; j_call: TRBJ2-1; d_call: TRBD1; cdr3_nt: TGCGCCAGCAGCCAGAATCAGGGGGCCGGGTACAATGAGCAGTTCTTC; cdr3_aa: CASSQNQGAGYNEQFF
cdr3_length: 16; clone_size: -; v_call: TRBV19; j_call: TRBJ1-2; d_call: -; cdr3_nt: TGTGCCAGTAGCCTACCGCAATTAACTGGTATCTATGGCTACACCTTC; cdr3_aa: CASSLPQLTGIYGYTF
cdr3_length: 15; clone_size: -; v_call: TRBV3-1/TRBV3-2; j_call: TRBJ2-3; d_call: TRBD2; cdr3_nt: TGTGCCAGCAGCCAAAGCGGGAGCCTCACAGATACGCAGTATTTT; cdr3_aa: CASSQSGSLTDTQYF
cdr3_length: 14; clone_size: -; v_call: TRBV20-1; j_call: TRBJ2-5; d_call: TRBD2; cdr3_nt: TGCAGTGCTAGTACCGGGCGGGGGAAAGAGACCCAGTACTTC; cdr3_aa: CSASTGRGKETQYF
cdr3_length: 18; clone_size: once; v_call: TRBV18; j_call: TRBJ2-2; d_call: -; cdr3_nt: TGTGCCAGCTCACCAGTTCCCGGGACACCTACAGCCCCCGGGGAGCTGTTTTTT; cdr3_aa: CASSPVPGTPTAPGELFF
cdr3_length: 13; clone_size: few; v_call: TRBV28; j_call: TRBJ1-2; d_call: -; cdr3_nt: TGTGCCAGCGGCCCCGGACAGATATATGGCTACACCTTC; cdr3_aa: CASGPGQIYGYTF
cdr3_length: 13; clone_size: -; v_call: TRBV5-1; j_call: TRBJ1-6; d_call: -; cdr3_nt: TGCGCCAGCAGTTCGCTCGGGGATTCACCCCTCCACTTT; cdr3_aa: CASSSLGDSPLHF
cdr3_length: 12; clone_size: once; v_call: TRBV19; j_call: TRBJ2-7; d_call: -; cdr3_nt: TGTGCCAGTAGTAAGGAGGGCCGGGAGCAGTACTTC; cdr3_aa: CASSKEGREQYF
cdr3_length: 13; clone_size: -; v_call: TRBV19; j_call: TRBJ2-1; d_call: -; cdr3_nt: TGTGCCAGTAGTATTACAGGGAGTAGTGAGCAGTTCTTC; cdr3_aa: CASSITGSSEQFF
cdr3_length: 13; clone_size: -; v_call: TRBV25-1; j_call: TRBJ2-1; d_call: -; cdr3_nt: TGTGCCAGCAGCCTCCCGGGGAGTAATGAGCAGTTCTTC; cdr3_aa: CASSLPGSNEQFF
cdr3_length: 15; clone_size: once; v_call: TRBV7-2; j_call: TRBJ2-3; d_call: -; cdr3_nt: TGTGCCAGCAGCTCCGGGGGATATAGGACAGATACGCAGTATTTT; cdr3_aa: CASSSGGYRTDTQYF
cdr3_length: 16; clone_size: few; v_call: TRBV4-2; j_call: TRBJ2-7; d_call: TRBD2; cdr3_nt: TGTGCCAGCAGCCAGGGAGTGGGGGGGGTCGTCTACGAGCAGTACTTC; cdr3_aa: CASSQGVGGVVYEQYF
cdr3_length: 14; clone_size: -; v_call: TRBV6-2/TRBV6-3; j_call: TRBJ2-7; d_call: -; cdr3_nt: TGTGCCAGCAGCCTACTACGGGGATCCTACGAGCAGTACTTC; cdr3_aa: CASSLLRGSYEQYF
cdr3_length: 15; clone_size: -; v_call: TRBV7-2; j_call: TRBJ1-5; d_call: -; cdr3_nt: TGTGCCAGCAGCGCCACAGGTAATAGCAATCAGCCCCAGCATTTT; cdr3_aa: CASSATGNSNQPQHF
cdr3_length: 13; clone_size: -; v_call: TRBV14; j_call: TRBJ2-7; d_call: -; cdr3_nt: TGTGCCAGCAGCCAAATGGGGGGCTACGAGCAGTACTTC; cdr3_aa: CASSQMGGYEQYF
cdr3_length: 14; clone_size: -; v_call: TRBV5-1; j_call: TRBJ1-1; d_call: TRBD1; cdr3_nt: TGCGCCAGCAGCTTCCAGACAGGGTACACTGAAGCTTTCTTT; cdr3_aa: CASSFQTGYTEAFF